This TCR beta chain was identified during a study of CD8 T cells in ankylosing spondylitis. Broader study findings: Seemingly distinctive of ankylosing spondylitis blood was a TCR beta motif formed by eight highly homologous variants.

CDR3 length: 17 residues. With 4 bases removed from V and 2 bases from J, the gap between germline ends came to 18 bases. MiXCR, run by TCRdb on the 5' RACE reads, gives a single entry per CDR3 protein. The sample records roughly 440,000 distinct CDR3 sequences, 17% being singletons. This clonotype was seen a handful of times. Its antigen is unknown. The chain recombines TRBV12-3 or TRBV12-4 with TRBJ1-3; D not certain. The sample consisted of blood, either unsorted or a sorted T cell fraction (not recorded which). The TCR originated in a male donor with ankylosing spondylitis. Here the CDR3 reads CASSSIWGPGAGNTIYF. CDR3 sequence (DNA): TGTGCCAGCAGTTCCATATGGGGTCCAGGCGCTGGAAACACCATATATTTT.